This T cell receptor (beta chain) originates from a study of OX40 agonist ivuxolimab in advanced cancers. Study information: People who had prior anti-PD-1, anti-PD-L1 or anti-CTLA-4 therapy could take part, and approximately 43% had some.

TCRdb keeps only in-frame clones here, not all; method: immunoSEQ multiplex PCR. The profile covers 31,000 or so clones, with approximately 84% appearing a single time and roughly 21% taken by the ten largest. This clone was picked up one time. The clonotype originates from an adult with an advanced solid tumor such as melanoma, head and neck, liver or kidney cancer. The sequenced sample was CD4+ or CD8+ T cells sorted from blood, obtained in a trial of the OX40 agonist ivuxolimab.

The CDR3 DNA follows: TGCGCCAGCAGCCAAGATAAATCCCCGAATGGCTACACCTTC. It yields the protein CASSQDKSPNGYTF. V gene TRBV4-1 combines with J gene TRBJ1-2, with D hard to call. The CDR3 length is 14 residues. Germline V gene sequence: CDR1 MGHRA, CDR2 YSYEKL. The germline V and J ends were trimmed by 0 bases and 6 bases, with 11 bases remaining between them.